This TCR beta chain was sequenced in a study of cytomegalovirus exposure and HLA in healthy donors. General study points: An Asian-associated ancestry cluster reportedly showed fewer N-insertions than the roughly 600-donor mean in a later analysis. By a later analysis, the bulk of CMV-associated TCR beta chains appeared HLA-restricted.

This PCR relied on a set of 60 Vbeta primers and 13 Jbeta primers. Using immunoSEQ multiplex PCR, the repertoire was profiled, and TCRdb retains in-frame clones only, with some absent. The table records around 110,000 clones, approximately 70% of them present only once. The CDR3 is 14 residues long. Germline lookup yields CDR1 SGHVS and CDR2 FQNEAQ. In its sample, this clone was seen a few times. Its antigen is unknown. Sample: PBMCs. This TCR was sampled from a man aged 18 to 35 in good health and CMV-seronegative. This chain links TRBV7-8 with TRBJ2-5, with D possibly matching TRBD2 (6 bases). The J call may not be correct, given that the DNA end is closer to TRBJ2-7. For the CDR3, the DNA is TGTGCCAGCAGCCATAGCGGAGGATCCTACGAGCAGTACTTC. This gives the protein CASSHSGGSYEQYF.